The rows below give T cell receptor beta chains drawn from one sample of a study of blood T cell repertoires in COVID-19. Assay: immunoSEQ multiplex PCR; the TCRdb copy retains only in-frame clones and omits some. The sample records around 700,000 clones, 90% being singletons. What was sequenced was peripheral blood. The source is a woman in her late teens or twenties with acute or convalescent COVID-19. Both conserved end residues are part of each CDR3. D genes are given only for firm matches. Not every row has a clone size; where given, it reads once, few, many or a size class.

d_gene	v_gene	abundance	j_gene	CDR3nt	CDR3aa
TRBD1	TRBV24-1	-	TRBJ1-3	TGTGCCACCAGTGACCCTCGGACAGGGGGAACCATATATTTT	CATSDPRTGGTIYF
-	TRBV7-9	-	TRBJ1-2	TGTGCCAGCAGCTTAATAAACTATGGCTACACCTTC	CASSLINYGYTF
TRBD1	TRBV2	-	TRBJ1-1	TGTGCCAGCAGTGAAGAACGACAGGGTCAAAGCAATGGAGCTTTCTTT	CASSEERQGQSNGAFF
-	TRBV6-5	few	TRBJ1-2	TGTGCCACCCTGCCCGTGGGGGAGGTCTATGGCTACACCTTC	CATLPVGEVYGYTF
-	TRBV5-1	-	TRBJ2-7	TGCGCCAGCAGCTACGACAGTTACGAGCAGTACTTC	CASSYDSYEQYF
TRBD1	TRBV6-5	-	TRBJ2-5	TGTGCCAGCAGCCACCGGGACAGGGTGGAGACCCAGTACTTC	CASSHRDRVETQYF
TRBD1	TRBV18	-	TRBJ1-1	TGTGCCAGCTCAGTTACAGGGGCCCCTCAGTTGGGAGCTTTCTTT	CASSVTGAPQLGAFF
TRBD1	TRBV18	once	TRBJ1-6	TGTGCCAGCTCACCAAGTCCCGGGACAGGGGTAAATTCACCCCTCCACTTT	CASSPSPGTGVNSPLHF
-	TRBV4-2	-	TRBJ1-3	TGTGCCAGCAGCCAAGGAGTTCGGGTGAATTTT	CASSQGVRVNF
TRBD1	TRBV5-5	-	TRBJ1-5	TGTGCCAGCAGCTCAAGGGACAGGGTAGCTCAGCCCCAGCATTTT	CASSSRDRVAQPQHF
-	TRBV5-5	-	TRBJ2-7	TGTGCCAGCAGCCCCGCCGGGCAGGGGTACGAGCAGTACTTC	CASSPAGQGYEQYF
-	TRBV7-3	-	TRBJ2-3	TGTGCCAGCAGCTCACAGGGAACAGATACGCAGTATTTT	CASSSQGTDTQYF
TRBD1	TRBV14	-	TRBJ1-5	TGTGCCAGCAGCCACTACAGGGGGCCCCATCATAGCAATCAGCCCCAGCATTTT	CASSHYRGPHHSNQPQHF
-	TRBV11-2	-	TRBJ1-2	TGTGCCAGCAGCTTCCAGGGCGGTGGTAACTATGGCTACACCTTC	CASSFQGGGNYGYTF
TRBD1	TRBV7-2	-	TRBJ1-5	TGTGCCAGCAGCTTGGTACCGGGACAGGTCGTCAATCAGCCCCAGCATTTT	CASSLVPGQVVNQPQHF
TRBD1	TRBV10-2	once	TRBJ1-5	TGCGCCAGCAGTGACAGGGGGCGCAATCAGCCCCAGCATTTT	CASSDRGRNQPQHF
-	TRBV2	-	TRBJ1-1	TGTGCCAGCAGTCAGAGTCGGGGGACTGAAGCTTTCTTT	CASSQSRGTEAFF
TRBD1	TRBV9	-	TRBJ2-3	TGTGCCAGCAGCGCCCCGGGACAGGGGACCACAGATACGCAGTATTTT	CASSAPGQGTTDTQYF
-	TRBV5-1	-	TRBJ2-7	TGCGCCAGCAGCTTGGGGACACCGACCTACGAGCAGTACTTC	CASSLGTPTYEQYF
-	TRBV9	-	TRBJ2-1	TGTGCCAGCAGCGTGGGGGGAAAAGAGCAGTTCTTC	CASSVGGKEQFF
-	TRBV6-5	-	TRBJ1-2	TGTGCCAGCAGATCCCCCGGGGGCTATGGCTACACCTTC	CASRSPGGYGYTF
TRBD2	TRBV2	-	TRBJ2-1	TGTGCCAGCAGTGAAGCGCCGGGGGGGCTTGAGCAGTTCTTC	CASSEAPGGLEQFF
-	TRBV6-5	-	TRBJ2-1	TGTGCCAGTGCCCCCGGGGCGGGGTCCTACAATGAGCAGTTCTTC	CASAPGAGSYNEQFF
TRBD1	TRBV5-1	-	TRBJ2-7	TGCGCCAGCAGCTTGTCTGGGACAGGGACCTACGAGCAGTACTTC	CASSLSGTGTYEQYF
-	TRBV21-1	-	TRBJ1-2	TGTGCCAGCAGCAAAGCGCACAGGTTATATGGCTACACCTTC	CASSKAHRLYGYTF
TRBD2	TRBV11-2	-	TRBJ2-1	TGTGCCAGCAGCTCGCGGGGGAGCTCCTACAATGAGCAGTTCTTC	CASSSRGSSYNEQFF
TRBD1	TRBV5-5	-	TRBJ2-7	TGTGCCAGCAGCCTGGGGGCGACAGGGGCCTACGAGCAGTACTTC	CASSLGATGAYEQYF
TRBD1	TRBV30	-	TRBJ1-6	TGTGCCTGGAGTATCGACAGGGCCTTGAATTCACCCCTCCACTTT	CAWSIDRALNSPLHF